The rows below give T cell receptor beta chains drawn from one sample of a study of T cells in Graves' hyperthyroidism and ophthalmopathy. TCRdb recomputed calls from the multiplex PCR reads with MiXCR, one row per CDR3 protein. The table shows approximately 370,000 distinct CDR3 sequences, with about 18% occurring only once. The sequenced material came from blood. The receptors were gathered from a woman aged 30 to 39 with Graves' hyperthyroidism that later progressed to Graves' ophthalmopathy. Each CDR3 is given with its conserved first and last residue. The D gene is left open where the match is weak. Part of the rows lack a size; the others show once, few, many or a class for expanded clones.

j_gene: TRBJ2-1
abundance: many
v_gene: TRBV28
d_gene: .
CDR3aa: CASRRQSYNEQFF
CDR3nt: TGTGCCAGCAGGCGACAGAGTTACAATGAGCAGTTCTTC

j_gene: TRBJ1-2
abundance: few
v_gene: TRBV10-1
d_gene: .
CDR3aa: CASSPYPGAYGYTF
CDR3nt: TGCGCCAGCAGCCCCTACCCCGGGGCCTATGGCTACACCTTC

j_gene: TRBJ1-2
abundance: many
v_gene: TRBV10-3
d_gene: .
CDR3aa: CAISEGAPGLGYGYTF
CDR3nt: TGTGCCATCAGTGAAGGGGCGCCAGGCCTCGGCTATGGCTACACCTTC

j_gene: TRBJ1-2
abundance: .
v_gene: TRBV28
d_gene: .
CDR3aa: CASSFPGPYGYTF
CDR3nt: TGTGCCAGCAGTTTCCCCGGGCCCTATGGCTACACCTTC

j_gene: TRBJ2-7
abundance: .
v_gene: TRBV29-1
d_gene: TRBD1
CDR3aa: CSATPGTGFYEQYF
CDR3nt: TGCAGCGCCACCCCCGGGACAGGGTTTTACGAGCAGTACTTC

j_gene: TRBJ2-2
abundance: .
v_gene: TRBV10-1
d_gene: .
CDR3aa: CASSEFTGELFF
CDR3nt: TGCGCCAGCAGTGAATTCACCGGGGAGCTGTTTTTT

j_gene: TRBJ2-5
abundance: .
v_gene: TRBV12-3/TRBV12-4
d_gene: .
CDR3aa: CASSPQYGTQYF
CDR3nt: TGTGCCAGCAGTCCTCAGTATGGGACCCAGTACTTC

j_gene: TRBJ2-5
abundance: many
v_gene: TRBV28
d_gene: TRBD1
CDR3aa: CASSETGMKGETQYF
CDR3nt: TGTGCCAGCAGCGAGACAGGGATGAAGGGAGAGACCCAGTACTTC

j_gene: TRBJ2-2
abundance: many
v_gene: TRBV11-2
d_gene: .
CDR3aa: CASSSTTGGGGTGELFF
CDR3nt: TGTGCCAGCAGCTCGACGACGGGCGGTGGGGGCACCGGGGAGCTGTTTTTT

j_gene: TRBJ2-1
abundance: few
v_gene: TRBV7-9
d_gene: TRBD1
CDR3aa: CASSLWVRTGQFF
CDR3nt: TGTGCCAGCAGCTTATGGGTCCGGACAGGCCAGTTCTTC

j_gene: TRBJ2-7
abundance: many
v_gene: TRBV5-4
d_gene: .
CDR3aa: CASSGVIGRGTYEQYF
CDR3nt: TGTGCCAGCAGCGGAGTCATAGGGAGAGGGACCTACGAGCAGTACTTC

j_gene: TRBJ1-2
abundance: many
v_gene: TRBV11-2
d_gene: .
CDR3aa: CAISSWADGYTF
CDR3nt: TGTGCCATCTCGTCGTGGGCGGATGGCTACACCTTC

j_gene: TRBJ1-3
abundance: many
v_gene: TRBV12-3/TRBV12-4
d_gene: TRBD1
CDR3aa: CASSSGQGNRYSGNTIYF
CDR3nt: TGTGCCAGCAGTTCAGGACAGGGTAACCGTTACTCTGGAAACACCATATATTTT

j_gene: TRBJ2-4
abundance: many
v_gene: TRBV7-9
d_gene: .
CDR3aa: CASSSVEAKNIQYF
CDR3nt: TGTGCCAGCAGCTCCGTCGAGGCCAAAAACATTCAGTACTTC

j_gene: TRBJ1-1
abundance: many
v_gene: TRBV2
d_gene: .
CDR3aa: CASSEQGNTEAFF
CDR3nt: TGTGCCAGCAGCGAACAGGGGAACACTGAAGCTTTCTTT

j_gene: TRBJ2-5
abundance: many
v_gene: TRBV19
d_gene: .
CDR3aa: CASSIGTLPETQYF
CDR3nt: TGTGCCAGTAGTATCGGGACATTACCAGAGACCCAGTACTTC

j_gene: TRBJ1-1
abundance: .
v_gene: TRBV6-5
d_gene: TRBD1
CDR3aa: CASSYRGREYEAFF
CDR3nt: TGTGCCAGCAGCTACAGGGGAAGGGAATATGAAGCTTTCTTT

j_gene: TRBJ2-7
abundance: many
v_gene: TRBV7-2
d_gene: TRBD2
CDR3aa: CASSTGTSEYEQYF
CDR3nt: TGTGCCAGCAGCACCGGGACTAGCGAATACGAGCAGTACTTC

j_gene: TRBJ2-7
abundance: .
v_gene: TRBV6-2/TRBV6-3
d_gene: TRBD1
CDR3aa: CATETGPDEQYF
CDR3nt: TGTGCCACCGAGACAGGGCCGGACGAGCAGTACTTC

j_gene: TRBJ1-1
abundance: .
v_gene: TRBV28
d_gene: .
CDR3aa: CASSLNGGMDTEAFF
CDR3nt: TGTGCCAGCAGTTTAAACGGGGGCATGGACACTGAAGCTTTCTTT

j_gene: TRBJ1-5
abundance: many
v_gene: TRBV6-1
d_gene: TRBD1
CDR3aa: CASRPGQGSQPQHF
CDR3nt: TGTGCCAGCAGGCCCGGACAGGGTAGTCAGCCCCAGCATTTT

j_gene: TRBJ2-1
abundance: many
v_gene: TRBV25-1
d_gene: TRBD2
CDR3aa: CASIAGTSGHEQFF
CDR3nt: TGTGCCAGCATAGCCGGGACTAGCGGCCATGAGCAGTTCTTC

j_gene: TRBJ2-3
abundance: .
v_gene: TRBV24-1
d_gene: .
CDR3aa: CATSDPRRAPDTQYF
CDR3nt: TGTGCCACCAGTGATCCTAGAAGGGCACCAGATACGCAGTATTTT

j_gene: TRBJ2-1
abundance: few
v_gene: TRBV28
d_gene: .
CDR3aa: CASSFPIAGRHEQFF
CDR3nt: TGTGCCAGCAGTTTCCCCATAGCTGGGCGCCATGAGCAGTTCTTC

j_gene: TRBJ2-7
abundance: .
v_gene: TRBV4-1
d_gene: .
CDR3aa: CASSLTLRDTLPYEQYF
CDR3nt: TGCGCCAGCAGCCTTACTCTCCGGGACACCCTCCCCTACGAGCAGTACTTC

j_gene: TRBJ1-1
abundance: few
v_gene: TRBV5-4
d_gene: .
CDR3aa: CASSLGLYTEAFF
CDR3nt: TGTGCCAGCAGCTTGGGACTATACACTGAAGCTTTCTTT

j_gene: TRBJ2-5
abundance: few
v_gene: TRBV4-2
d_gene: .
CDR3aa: CASSQVGSGQETQYF
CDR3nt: TGTGCCAGCAGCCAAGTGGGGTCCGGACAAGAGACCCAGTACTTC

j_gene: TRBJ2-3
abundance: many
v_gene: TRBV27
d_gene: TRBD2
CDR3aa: CASSAFGGESSDTQYF
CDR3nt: TGTGCCAGCAGTGCTTTCGGGGGGGAAAGTTCAGATACGCAGTATTTT

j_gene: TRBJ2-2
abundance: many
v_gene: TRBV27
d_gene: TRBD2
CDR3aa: CASSFPSSGGLSGELFF
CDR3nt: TGTGCCAGCAGTTTCCCGAGTAGCGGGGGTTTGTCCGGGGAGCTGTTTTTT

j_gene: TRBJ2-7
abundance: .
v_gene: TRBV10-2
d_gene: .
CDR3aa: CASSPGETYEQYF
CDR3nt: TGCGCCAGCTCTCCGGGCGAAACCTACGAGCAGTACTTC

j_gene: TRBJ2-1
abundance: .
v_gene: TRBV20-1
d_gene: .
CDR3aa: CSASGTGYNEQFF
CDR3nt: TGCAGTGCTAGCGGGACGGGTTACAATGAGCAGTTCTTC

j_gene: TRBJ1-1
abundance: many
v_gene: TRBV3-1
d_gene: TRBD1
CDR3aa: CASSHRTGGNTEAFF
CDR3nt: TGTGCCAGCAGCCACCGGACAGGGGGGAACACTGAAGCTTTCTTT

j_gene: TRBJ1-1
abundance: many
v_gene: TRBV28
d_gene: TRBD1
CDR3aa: CASSGGQGNTEAFF
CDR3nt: TGTGCCAGCAGTGGAGGACAGGGGAACACTGAAGCTTTCTTT

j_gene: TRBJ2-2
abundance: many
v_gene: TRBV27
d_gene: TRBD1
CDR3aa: CASSSKQGLNTGELFF
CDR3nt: TGTGCCAGCAGTTCAAAACAGGGGTTGAACACCGGGGAGCTGTTTTTT

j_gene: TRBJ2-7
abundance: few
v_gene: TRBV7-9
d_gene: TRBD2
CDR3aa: CASSLVGSAGGSYEQYF
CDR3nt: TGTGCCAGCAGCTTAGTGGGGTCGGCGGGGGGGTCCTACGAGCAGTACTTC

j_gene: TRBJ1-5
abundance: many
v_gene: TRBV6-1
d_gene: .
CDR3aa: CASSEALYTARVPQHF
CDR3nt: TGTGCCAGCAGTGAAGCGTTATACACGGCTCGTGTGCCCCAGCATTTT

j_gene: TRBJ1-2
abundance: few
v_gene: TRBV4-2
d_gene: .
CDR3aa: CASSQERLAGAIYGYTF
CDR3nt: TGTGCCAGCAGCCAAGAACGTCTGGCAGGGGCCATCTATGGCTACACCTTC

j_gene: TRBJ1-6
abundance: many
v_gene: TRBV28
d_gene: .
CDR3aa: CASQAGGTYNSPLHF
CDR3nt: TGTGCCAGCCAGGCGGGTGGGACCTATAATTCACCCCTCCACTTT

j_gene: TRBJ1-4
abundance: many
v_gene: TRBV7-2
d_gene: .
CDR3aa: CASSPRQESGEKLFF
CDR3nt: TGTGCCAGCAGCCCCCGGCAGGAATCGGGAGAAAAACTGTTTTTT

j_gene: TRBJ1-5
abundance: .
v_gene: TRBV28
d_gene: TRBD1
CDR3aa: CASSLRGQGGQPQHF
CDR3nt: TGTGCCAGCAGTTTGAGGGGACAGGGCGGTCAGCCCCAGCATTTT

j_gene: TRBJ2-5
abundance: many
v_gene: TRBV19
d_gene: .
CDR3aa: CASSMRRGEQETQYF
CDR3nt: TGTGCCAGTAGTATGAGGCGGGGTGAACAAGAGACCCAGTACTTC

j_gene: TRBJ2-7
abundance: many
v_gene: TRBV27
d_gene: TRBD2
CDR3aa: CASSSHTTSGRLDEQYF
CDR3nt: TGTGCCAGCAGTTCACACACGACTAGCGGGAGGCTAGACGAGCAGTACTTC

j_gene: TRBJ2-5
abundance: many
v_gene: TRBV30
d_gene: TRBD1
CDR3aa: CAWSVTGKEETQYF
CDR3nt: TGTGCCTGGAGTGTGACAGGGAAGGAGGAGACCCAGTACTTC

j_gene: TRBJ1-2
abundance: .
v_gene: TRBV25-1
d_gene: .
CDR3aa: CASSEWGGDGYTF
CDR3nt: TGTGCCAGCAGTGAATGGGGGGGGGATGGCTACACCTTC

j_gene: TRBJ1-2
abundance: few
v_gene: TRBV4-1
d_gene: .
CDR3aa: CASSQLGGLSGYTF
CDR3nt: TGCGCCAGCAGCCAACTGGGGGGTTTGAGTGGCTACACCTTC

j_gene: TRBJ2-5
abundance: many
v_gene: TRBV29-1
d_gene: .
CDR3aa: CSVEERGRLWETQYF
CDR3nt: TGCAGCGTTGAAGAGCGGGGGCGCCTCTGGGAGACCCAGTACTTC

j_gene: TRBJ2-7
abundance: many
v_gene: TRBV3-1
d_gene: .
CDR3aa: CASSPGISYEQYF
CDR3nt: TGTGCCAGCAGCCCCGGGATCTCCTACGAGCAGTACTTC

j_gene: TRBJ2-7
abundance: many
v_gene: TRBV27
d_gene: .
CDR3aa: CASRLTSAYEQYF
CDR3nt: TGTGCCAGCCGATTAACTAGTGCCTACGAGCAGTACTTC

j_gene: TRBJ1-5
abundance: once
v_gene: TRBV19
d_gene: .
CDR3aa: CASTKFGQPQHF
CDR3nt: TGTGCCAGTACAAAGTTTGGGCAGCCCCAGCATTTT